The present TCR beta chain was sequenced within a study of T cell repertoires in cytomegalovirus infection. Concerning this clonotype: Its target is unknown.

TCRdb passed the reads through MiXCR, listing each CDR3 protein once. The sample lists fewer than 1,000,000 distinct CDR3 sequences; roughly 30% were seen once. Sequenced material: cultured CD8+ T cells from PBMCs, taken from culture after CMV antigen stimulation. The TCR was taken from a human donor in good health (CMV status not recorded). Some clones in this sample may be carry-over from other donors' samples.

Written as DNA, the CDR3 is TGTGCCAGCGGAAGTCTAGCGGGGGGGCCGGGAGAGACCCAGTACTTC. Residues: CASGSLAGGPGETQYF. The V and J genes are TRBV6-5 and TRBJ2-5; 12 nucleotides match TRBD2. The CDR3 is made up of 16 amino acids. V lost 8 bases, J lost 4 bases, and 11 bases stayed unmatched. Germline values: CDR1 MNHEY, CDR2 SVGAGI.